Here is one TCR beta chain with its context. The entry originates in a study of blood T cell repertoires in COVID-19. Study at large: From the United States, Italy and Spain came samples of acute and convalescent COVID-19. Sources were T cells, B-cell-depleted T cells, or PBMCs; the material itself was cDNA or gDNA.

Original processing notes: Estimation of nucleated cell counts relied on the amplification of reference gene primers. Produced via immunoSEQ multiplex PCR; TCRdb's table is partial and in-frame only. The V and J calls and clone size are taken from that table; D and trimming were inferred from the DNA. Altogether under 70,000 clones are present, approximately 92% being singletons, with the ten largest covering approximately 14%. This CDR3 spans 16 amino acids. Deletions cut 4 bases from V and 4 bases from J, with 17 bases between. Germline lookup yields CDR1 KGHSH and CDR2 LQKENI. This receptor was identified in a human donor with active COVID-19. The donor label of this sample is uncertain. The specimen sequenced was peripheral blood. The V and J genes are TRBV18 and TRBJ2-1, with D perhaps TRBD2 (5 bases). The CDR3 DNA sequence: TGTGCCAGCTCACTACGTTGGAGCGGACTGTACAATGAGCAGTTCTTC. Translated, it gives CASSLRWSGLYNEQFF. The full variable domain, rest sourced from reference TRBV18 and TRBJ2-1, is NAGVMQNPRHLVRRRGQEARLRCSPMKGHSHVYWYRQLPEEGLKFMVYLQKENIIDESGMPKERFSAEFPKEGPSILRIQQVVRGDSAAYFCASSLRWSGLYNEQFFGPGTRLTVL.